The source of this TCR beta chain is a study of vaccination and CD4 T cells after COVID-19. As for the study in general: A CEFX pool, an HIV-1 Nef pool, or else no peptide went into the control cultures.

Treatment given: roughly 11-day PBMC culture with coronavirus spike peptide pools or control peptides (ViraFEST assay). When 10 days of culture had elapsed, CD4+ T cells were isolated by negative selection. The CDR3 contains 20 residues. The V segment lost 6 bases and the J segment 1 base; nucleotides outside the gene matches: 15. Study outcomes and limitations: A median of roughly 87% of reactive clones, in convalescent patients, became evident only post-vaccination.

With regard to this clonotype: Its antigen is currently unknown.

CD4+ T cells that had been cultured provided DNA sequenced with the Oncomine TCR Beta short-read assay. From cultured CD4+ T cells, genomic DNA was extracted. TCRdb reanalysed the PCR reads using MiXCR and keeps one entry per CDR3 protein. This sample carries 15,000 to 20,000 distinct CDR3 sequences, 44% of them seen once, and the ten largest clones take 3% to 4%. The clonotype originates from a human donor who had recovered from COVID-19. The rearrangement links TRBV12-3 or TRBV12-4 to TRBJ2-6, with TRBD1 matching 10 bases. Sequences were obtained from CD4+ T cells from blood, cultured in vitro. The CDR3 coding sequence is TGTGCCAGCAGGACTTTTGCCCTCGGGACAGGGGCTTCTGGGGCCAACGTCCTGACTTTC. Protein product: CASRTFALGTGASGANVLTF.